This T cell receptor beta chain was obtained from a study of blood T cells in healthy people across ages. Sample-barcoded 5' priming and a J-beta primer mix drove a second PCR of about 6 to 12 cycles. TCRdb processed the 5' RACE reads anew with MiXCR; each CDR3 protein has one entry. The sample has more than 750,000 distinct CDR3 sequences, approximately 32% seen once. Worth noting for this clonotype: Its antigen is currently unknown. Mismatch with germline at one junction end may stem from a read error.

This CDR3 has 14 amino acids. Study outcomes and limitations: With naive T cell percentage, TCR beta diversity showed a strong correlation.

This sample also appeared in a second study, on T cells of mothers and their children. That source adds: Each child gave approximately 2.8 million TCR beta CDR3 reads (each mother, over 8.5 million). There were no persistent microchimeric T cell clones detected.

Input material: blood. The TCR comes from a woman aged 40 to 50 in good health. The chain couples TRBV12-3 or TRBV12-4 to TRBJ2-3, with 7 bases lining up with TRBD2. The CDR3 protein is CASSFAGVTDMQYF. The CDR3 DNA follows: TGTGCCAGCAGTTTTGCGGGGGTCACAGATATGCAGTATTTT.